These 29 T cell receptor beta chains came from one sample sequenced in a study of CXCR3-negative and CXCR3-positive naive CD8 T cells. 5' RACE that incorporated UMI labels was used to prepare the TRB cDNA libraries. TCRdb re-called the 5' RACE reads and gives one entry per CDR3 protein, without DNA. Its listing shows 100,000 to 150,000 distinct CDR3 sequences. The sample taken for sequencing was naive CXCR3- CD8+ T cells from blood. Subset here: CD45RO-CCR7+CD27+CD95- naive CD8+ T cells lacking CXCR3 (TNR3-). Receptors originate from a human donor in good health. Some clones in this sample may be carry-over from other donors' samples.

The rearrangement uses TRBV6-5 and TRBJ1-2; no DNA is available, so the TRBD1 call from TCRdb remains unchecked. The CDR3 length is 18 residues. Germline CDR1 is MNHEY and CDR2 is SVGAGI. CDR3 protein: CASSYSAGGSLGRYGYTF.

The rearrangement joins TRBV10-3 to TRBJ2-7; TCRdb calls TRBD1, which cannot be checked without DNA. The CDR3 has 17 residues. Germline V gene data show CDR1 as ENHRY and CDR2 as SYGVKD. The CDR3 spells CAISVRDRGEDIYEQYF.

V gene TRBV29-1 combines with J gene TRBJ2-1; checking the TCRdb D call of TRBD1 is not possible without DNA. Germline CDR1 reads SQVTM; CDR2 reads ANQGSEA. The CDR3 has 16 residues. This CDR3 reads CSVEGTRDRVGNEQFF.

This chain links TRBV7-7 with TRBJ2-5; there is no DNA to check the TCRdb D call of TRBD2. The CDR3 totals 15 residues. Germline V gives CDR1 SSHAT, CDR2 FNYEAQ (reference sequence). The CDR3 loop is CASSLGGPPVETQYF.

The gene calls are TRBV6-5 and TRBJ2-5; TCRdb proposes TRBD1, but this gene call is untestable without DNA. Germline V gene data show CDR1 as MNHEY and CDR2 as SVGAGI. This CDR3 is 15 amino acids long. The CDR3 loop reads CASSYVRGGEETQYF.

The chain recombines TRBV6-6 with TRBJ1-4. The CDR3 has 15 amino acids. Germline V gene data show CDR1 as MNHNY and CDR2 as SVGAGI (reference sequence). The CDR3 is CASSYSWEINEKLFF.

The rearrangement uses TRBV14 and TRBJ2-1. CDR3 length: 16 residues. Germline assignment: CDR1 SGHDN and CDR2 FVKESK. The CDR3 loop reads CASSQDGGGSYNEQFF.

The chain is built from TRBV28 and TRBJ1-6; lacking DNA, the TRBD1 call made by TCRdb goes unchecked. This CDR3 comprises 16 residues. CDR1 MDHEN and CDR2 SYDVKM come from the germline V gene. CDR3: CASSPWGSNYNSPLHF.

The V and J genes are TRBV6-5 and TRBJ2-1; absent DNA, TCRdb's TRBD2 call cannot be checked. This CDR3 comprises 15 residues. Per germline, CDR1 MNHEY and CDR2 SVGAGI. The CDR3 loop is CASSYSAGAAYEQFF.

This chain uses TRBV27 with TRBJ2-5; the TCRdb D gene call, TRBD1, has no DNA to confirm it. The CDR3 loop spans 15 amino acids. Germline assignment: CDR1 MNHEY and CDR2 SMNVEV (reference sequence). The CDR3 reads CASSEDRTNSYEQYF.

The chain recombines TRBV7-8 with TRBJ2-7. This CDR3 comprises 16 residues. The germline CDR1 and CDR2 sequences are SGHVS and FQNEAQ. The CDR3 loop is CASSPSSIILASEQYF.

CDR3 in amino acids: CASSLGPGNTEAFF. This chain links TRBV10-1 with TRBJ1-1. Germline V lookup: CDR1 WNHNN, CDR2 SYGVQD (reference sequence). The length of the CDR3 is 14 residues.

The V call is TRBV9, the J call TRBJ2-5; the TRBD1 assignment by TCRdb is unverifiable without DNA. In germline, CDR1 is SGDLS, CDR2 YYNGEE. The CDR3 sequence is 16 residues long. This CDR3 reads CASSPENGQSQETQYF.

This chain links TRBV20-1 with TRBJ2-1; the TRBD1 assignment by TCRdb is unverifiable without DNA. The CDR3 has 15 residues. From germline, CDR1 is DFQATT and CDR2 SNEGSKA (reference sequence). The CDR3 sequence is CSAPEAGRSYNEQFF.

CDR3 sequence: CASSSSGRGPDTQYF. V is TRBV7-9 and J is TRBJ2-3; TCRdb designates TRBD1, a call that cannot be tested without DNA. Germline V CDR1 and CDR2: SEHNR, FQNEAQ (reference sequence). The CDR3 is 15 amino acids.

This chain uses TRBV28 with TRBJ2-5; TCRdb lists TRBD1, though no DNA is available to test this call. CDR3 length: 15 amino acids. Germline loops: CDR1 MDHEN, CDR2 SYDVKM. CDR3 region: CASSPSAGGEETQYF.

The chain combines TRBV7-9 with TRBJ2-1; TCRdb lists TRBD2, though no DNA is available to test this call. Germline V gives CDR1 SEHNR, CDR2 FQNEAQ (reference sequence). This CDR3 has 17 amino acids. This chain's CDR3 is CASSLGTSGSSYNEQFF.

This chain uses TRBV19 with TRBJ2-7. Germline lookup yields CDR1 LNHDA and CDR2 SQIVND (reference sequence). This CDR3 comprises 15 residues. This CDR3 reads CASSISSGSSYEQYF.

The V call is TRBV29-1, the J call TRBJ2-3; the TCRdb D gene call, TRBD2, has no DNA to confirm it. Germline V gene sequence: CDR1 SQVTM, CDR2 ANQGSEA. This CDR3 region has 14 residues. The CDR3 sequence is CSVLAGVGTDTQYF.

This chain uses TRBV28 with TRBJ2-3; the D call from TCRdb, TRBD2, cannot be confirmed without DNA. CDR1 MDHEN and CDR2 SYDVKM come from the germline V gene. The CDR3 is made up of 17 amino acids. CDR3 protein: CASSSNGRWQPTDTQYF.

This rearrangement joins TRBV5-1 to TRBJ2-3; TCRdb designates TRBD2, a call that cannot be tested without DNA. Germline CDR1 SGHRS, CDR2 YFSETQ. The CDR3 spans 15 residues. CDR3 amino acids: CASSLLAESTDTQYF. The entire variable domain, with the rest obtained from reference TRBV5-1 and TRBJ2-3, is as follows: KAGVTQTPRYLIKTRGQQVTLSCSPISGHRSVSWYQQTPGQGLQFLFEYFSETQRNKGNFPGRFSGRQFSNSRSEMNVSTLELGDSALYLCASSLLAESTDTQYFGPGTRLTVL.

This chain connects TRBV25-1 to TRBJ2-5; the D gene TCRdb calls, TRBD1, cannot be checked with no DNA. Germline V gene sequence: CDR1 MGHDK, CDR2 SYGVNS. The CDR3 is made up of 14 amino acids. CDR3 region: CASRGGKDQETQYF. The variable domain in full, completed from reference TRBV25-1 and TRBJ2-5, reads EADIYQTPRYLVIGTGKKITLECSQTMGHDKMYWYQQDPGMELHLIHYSYGVNSTEKGDLSSESTVSRIRTEHFPLTLESARPSHTSQYLCASRGGKDQETQYFGPGTRLLVL.

The genes are TRBV25-1 and TRBJ1-2. CDR3 size: 13 residues. The germline V gene has CDR1 MGHDK and CDR2 SYGVNS. CDR3 region: CASSEFRGGGYTF.

The chain has TRBV7-9 and TRBJ2-7; TCRdb outputs TRBD1, but without DNA this stays unchecked. The CDR3 totals 14 residues. Germline loops: CDR1 SEHNR, CDR2 FQNEAQ (reference sequence). Here the CDR3 reads CASSARDRDREQYF.

This chain links TRBV28 with TRBJ2-3; the TCRdb call, TRBD1, lacks DNA for checking. Germline assignment: CDR1 MDHEN and CDR2 SYDVKM. CDR3 length: 16 residues. The CDR3 is CASTLMTDPGTDTQYF.

V and J are TRBV4-3 and TRBJ1-2; the TRBD1 assignment by TCRdb is unverifiable without DNA. CDR3 length: 18 residues. Germline lookup yields CDR1 LGHNA and CDR2 YSLEER. Here the CDR3 reads CASSQDIETGSQLYGYTF.

V usage is TRBV12-3 or TRBV12-4 and J usage is TRBJ1-2. The CDR3 extends over 13 amino acids. CDR3: CASSLPQEITYTF.

J is TRBJ2-3 and V is TRBV6-2 or TRBV6-3; TCRdb proposes TRBD1, but this gene call is untestable without DNA. The CDR3 runs 16 residues. The germline V gene has CDR1 MNHEY and CDR2 SVGEGT. The CDR3 is CASSKIRDPQADTQYF.

V is TRBV12-3 or TRBV12-4 and J is TRBJ2-1; with no DNA, the TCRdb D assignment of TRBD2 cannot be verified. This CDR3 is 19 amino acids long. The CDR3 sequence: CASSFSATTSASLYNEQFF.